The 25 T cell receptor beta chains reported below all come from one sample, sequenced in a study of OX40 agonist ivuxolimab in advanced cancers. Profiled with immunoSEQ multiplex PCR; TCRdb holds only in-frame clones, not every one. The sample yields 73,000 or so clones, approximately 86% seen once. The sequences come from CD4+ or CD8+ T cells sorted from blood, collected in a trial of the OX40 agonist ivuxolimab. The receptors stem from an adult with an advanced solid tumor such as melanoma, head and neck, liver or kidney cancer.

The chain combines TRBV14 with TRBJ2-4, with 7 bases that match TRBD1. This CDR3 comprises 17 residues. V trimming: 3 bases; J trimming: 2 bases; junction bases outside the gene matches: 10. Per the germline V gene, CDR1 is SGHDN and CDR2 is FVKESK. The CDR3 DNA is TGTGCCAGCAGCCATGAACAGGGGCCGCCATCCAAAAACATTCAGTACTTC. Its protein product is CASSHEQGPPSKNIQYF.

V and J are TRBV19 and TRBJ1-1; D is perhaps TRBD1 (6 bases). Germline loops: CDR1 LNHDA, CDR2 SQIVND (reference sequence). V lost 6 bases, J lost 3 bases, and 17 bases lay in between. The CDR3 covers 15 residues. In nucleotides, the CDR3 is TGTGCCAGTAGCCCTTGGGGGGCAGGGTACACTGAAGCTTTCTTT. This sequence encodes CASSPWGAGYTEAFF.

This clone appeared a single time. The rearrangement joins TRBV6-6 to TRBJ2-7; D assignment may be TRBD1 or TRBD2 (5 bases each). The V gene's germline CDR1 is MNHNY and CDR2 SVGAGI (reference sequence). V dropped 4 bases and J dropped 7 bases, with 20 bases sitting between them. CDR3 length equals 15 residues. The CDR3 DNA follows: TGTGCCAGCAGTTTCCCCGGGACCCCTAGGAGAGAGCAGTACTTC. Translation: CASSFPGTPRREQYF.

V is TRBV11-1 and J is TRBJ2-1; weak D call: TRBD1 (5 bases). This CDR3 comprises 16 residues. CDR1 and CDR2 from the germline V gene are SGHAT and FQDESV (reference sequence). Trimming took 1 base from V and 8 from J, leaving 18 bases between them. The CDR3 DNA reads TGTGCCAGCAGCTTAGGGAATAGGGGCCCGTGGGATGAGCAGTTCTTC. Translating it yields CASSLGNRGPWDEQFF. Full variable domain (missing parts from reference TRBV11-1 and TRBJ2-1): EAEVAQSPRYKITEKSQAVAFWCDPISGHATLYWYRQILGQGPELLVQFQDESVVDDSQLPKDRFSAERLKGVDSTLKIQPAELGDSAMYLCASSLGNRGPWDEQFFGPGTRLTVL.

The chain combines TRBV19 with TRBJ2-1, with D perhaps given as TRBD1 or TRBD2 (5 bases each). The CDR3 contains 16 residues. Germline CDR1 is LNHDA and CDR2 is SQIVND (reference sequence). Trimming pared 0 bases from V and 5 bases from J, leaving 14 bases between. The CDR3 here is CASSIDLQPGHNEQFF. In nucleotides, the CDR3 is TGTGCCAGTAGTATAGATCTCCAGCCGGGACACAATGAGCAGTTCTTC.

This clone showed up just a few times. This chain joins TRBV5-1 and TRBJ1-4, with 8 bases identical to TRBD1. Per the germline V gene, CDR1 is SGHRS and CDR2 is YFSETQ. Trimming cost V 0 bases and J 8 bases; bases outside gene matches: 9. This CDR3 is 16 amino acids long. The CDR3: CASSLEPRQGYEKLFF. The CDR3 coding sequence is TGCGCCAGCAGCTTGGAACCGCGACAGGGGTACGAAAAACTGTTTTTT. The complete variable domain, with remaining parts taken from reference TRBV5-1 and TRBJ1-4, reads KAGVTQTPRYLIKTRGQQVTLSCSPISGHRSVSWYQQTPGQGLQFLFEYFSETQRNKGNFPGRFSGRQFSNSRSEMNVSTLELGDSALYLCASSLEPRQGYEKLFFGSGTQLSVL.

The chain joins TRBV7-9 to TRBJ2-5, with D maybe TRBD1 (5 bases). CDR1 SEHNR and CDR2 FQNEAQ come from the germline V gene (reference sequence). CDR3 length equals 14 residues. Trimming took off 3 bases at V and 5 bases at J, with 13 bases between the two ends. The CDR3 sequence: CASSLTDIRETQYF. The CDR3 DNA sequence: TGTGCCAGCAGCTTGACAGATATTCGGGAGACCCAGTACTTC.

The chain joins TRBV7-2 to TRBJ1-6; tentative D call: TRBD1 (5 bases). CDR3 length: 16 amino acids. Between the trimmed V and J ends, which lost 2 bases and 6 bases, there was a span of 14 bases. The germline gives CDR1 SGHTA, CDR2 FQGNSA. CDR3 protein: CASSLTQGDGNSPLHF. CDR3 sequence (DNA): TGTGCCAGCAGCTTAACCCAAGGGGACGGTAATTCACCCCTCCACTTT.

This chain joins TRBV7-6 and TRBJ1-2; a possible D gene is TRBD1 (5 bases). V was trimmed by 6 bases and J by 4 bases, leaving 15 bases between them. The CDR3 covers 14 residues. CDR1 is SGHVS and CDR2 is FNYEAQ in the germline V gene. CDR3 amino acids: CASSPTTGSYGYTF. The CDR3, as DNA: TGTGCCAGCAGTCCCACCACAGGTTCCTATGGCTACACCTTC.

This chain uses TRBV27 with TRBJ2-1; either TRBD1 or TRBD2 may supply D (6 bases each). Trimming took off 5 bases at V and 8 bases at J, with 13 bases between the two ends. Germline V CDR1 and CDR2: MNHEY, SMNVEV (reference sequence). The CDR3 has 13 residues. The CDR3 bases are TGTGCCAGCAGTAACCGGGGGCCCGATGAGCAGTTCTTC. The encoded protein is CASSNRGPDEQFF.

This sequence joins TRBV29-1 and TRBJ1-1; perhaps TRBD1 as D (5 bases). V was pared by 2 bases and J by 11 bases, with 15 bases between. This CDR3 is built from 12 residues. Germline loops: CDR1 SQVTM, CDR2 ANQGSEA. The CDR3 region is CSVERQGELAFF. The CDR3 DNA follows: TGCAGCGTTGAAAGGCAGGGCGAGTTGGCTTTCTTT.

The chain uses TRBV2 and TRBJ2-5, with D possibly matching TRBD2 (5 bases). Trimming took off 11 bases at V and 5 bases at J, with 18 bases between the two ends. The length of the CDR3 is 13 residues. Germline values: CDR1 SNHLY, CDR2 FYNNEI. For the CDR3, the DNA is TGTGCCGGCTTCAAGGGATGGGAGGAGACCCAGTACTTC. This encodes CAGFKGWEETQYF.

V is TRBV2 and J is TRBJ2-2; 7 nucleotides match TRBD1. Germline-derived CDR1 and CDR2 are SNHLY and FYNNEI. V dropped 2 bases and J dropped 4; count of bases not matched to a gene: 4. CDR3 length: 15 residues. CDR3 nucleotide sequence: TGTGCCAGCAGTGAAAGACAGGGTGGCACCGGGGAGCTGTTTTTT. Its translation is CASSERQGGTGELFF.

The chain carries TRBV27 and TRBJ2-7; 11 nucleotides match TRBD2. The trim removed 8 bases at V and 7 bases at J, leaving 7 bases unmatched. CDR1 is MNHEY and CDR2 is SMNVEV in the germline V gene (reference sequence). The length of the CDR3 is 13 residues. CDR3 loop: CASRDSGRGEQYF. Written as DNA, the CDR3 is TGTGCCAGCCGGGATAGCGGGAGGGGTGAGCAGTACTTC.

The CDR3 reads CASSLKGDGNQPQHF. In DNA form, the CDR3 reads TGTGCCAGCAGCTTGAAGGGTGATGGCAATCAGCCCCAGCATTTT. The chain uses TRBV5-6 and TRBJ1-5; no clear D gene. The CDR3 covers 15 residues. Trimming took off 1 base at V and 2 bases at J, with 10 bases between the two ends. Germline loops: CDR1 SGHDT, CDR2 YYEEEE.

There are a few counts of this clone. The rearrangement links TRBV28 to TRBJ1-1; D not certain. The CDR3 is made up of 11 amino acids. V was clipped by 6 bases and J by 1 base, with 3 bases between them. Germline assignment: CDR1 MDHEN and CDR2 SYDVKM. The chain's CDR3 is CASRQNTEAFF. DNA of the CDR3: TGTGCCAGCAGACAGAACACTGAAGCTTTCTTT.

This chain links TRBV4-1 with TRBJ2-7; D perhaps matches TRBD2 (5 bases). Trimming left V 6 bases short and J 2 bases short, with 17 bases between. Germline CDR1 and CDR2: MGHRA and YSYEKL. There are 15 residues in the CDR3. Written as DNA, the CDR3 is TGCGCCAGCAGTCCCGCCCCCGACTACCCCTACGAGCAGTACTTC. This codes for CASSPAPDYPYEQYF.

The rearrangement joins TRBV7-9 to TRBJ1-2; 11 nucleotides align to TRBD1. With V trimmed by 5 bases and J by 2 bases, 4 bases remained unmatched. Germline CDR1 is SEHNR and CDR2 is FQNEAQ (reference sequence). This CDR3 contains 15 residues. DNA for the CDR3: TGTGCCAGCAGCCCAGGACAGGGGGCGAACTATGGCTACACCTTC. This encodes CASSPGQGANYGYTF.

The gene calls are TRBV6-5 and TRBJ2-7; TRBD1 agrees at 7 bases. The V and J ends lost 4 bases and 6 bases, in that order; junction bases with no gene match: 6. This CDR3 is 13 amino acids long. Germline V gene sequence: CDR1 MNHEY, CDR2 SVGAGI. This chain's CDR3 is CASSSGQQLEQYF. In nucleotides, the CDR3 is TGTGCCAGCAGTTCGGGACAGCAACTCGAGCAGTACTTC.

The J gene is TRBJ2-7, the V gene TRBV5-4; the D is unclear. Trimming removed 3 bases from V and 3 bases from J, with 22 bases in between. In germline, CDR1 is SGHNT, CDR2 YYREEE (reference sequence). The CDR3 is 17 residues long. The CDR3: CASSSRMLTLVDYEQYF. The CDR3 DNA reads TGTGCCAGCAGCTCCCGTATGCTCACATTAGTAGACTACGAGCAGTACTTC.

The V and J genes are TRBV29-1 and TRBJ1-2, with D possibly being TRBD1 (5 bases). V dropped 0 bases and J dropped 4 bases, with 15 bases sitting between them. Per the germline V gene, CDR1 is SQVTM and CDR2 is ANQGSEA. The CDR3 is 15 residues long. The CDR3 bases are TGCAGCGTTGAAGACAGGGCCTTTGGGTTCTATGGCTACACCTTC. The encoded protein is CSVEDRAFGFYGYTF.

The chain has TRBV10-3 and TRBJ1-5, with no clear D. Germline-derived CDR1 and CDR2 are ENHRY and SYGVKD. Trimming removed 6 bases at V and 1 base at J, with 19 bases between. CDR3 length: 17 residues. In DNA form, the CDR3 reads TGTGCCATCAGCATCACCGGACCGATGGGGAGCAATCAGCCCCAGCATTTT. Translation: CAISITGPMGSNQPQHF.

J is TRBJ1-3 and V is TRBV18; no clear D gene. CDR3 length: 16 residues. Trimming pared 2 bases from V and 2 bases from J, leaving 13 bases between. In germline, CDR1 is KGHSH, CDR2 LQKENI. The chain's CDR3 is CASSPEFPGPGNTIYF. CDR3 bases: TGTGCCAGCTCACCAGAGTTCCCCGGTCCTGGAAACACCATATATTTT.

V gene TRBV9 combines with J gene TRBJ2-3; 8 nucleotides align to TRBD2. There are 15 residues in the CDR3. V shed 6 bases, J shed 6 bases, and the junction held 12 bases outside the gene matches. Germline CDR1 reads SGDLS; CDR2 reads YYNGEE. The CDR3, as DNA: TGTGCCAGCAACGACATCGGGGGGGCATGGGATACGCAGTATTTT. This translates into CASNDIGGAWDTQYF.

The chain has TRBV30 and TRBJ1-2, with a possible D match to TRBD1 (6 bases). V dropped 0 bases and J dropped 8 bases, with 10 bases sitting between them. Germline V gene data show CDR1 as GTSNPN and CDR2 as SVGIG (reference sequence). The CDR3 extends over 12 amino acids. The CDR3, as DNA: TGTGCCTGGAGTGTTGGGGGCCGGGGCTACACCTTC. This gives the protein CAWSVGGRGYTF.